This section outlines one T cell receptor (beta chain) sequence together with its context. Investigators profiled TCR beta VDJ and CDR3 from genomic DNA template. TCRdb re-called the reads with MiXCR, one entry per CDR3 protein. In the table there are about 160,000 distinct CDR3 sequences, 47% of which are singletons. CD8+CD57+ cell expansion had been shown by flow cytometry in patients chosen for sequencing. The data were taken from a study of CD8+CD57+ T cells in acquired aplastic anemia. For the study at large: Each DNA sample taken from sorted CD4+ and CD8+ cells came to 3 to 3.5 ug on average.

The TCR was taken from a human donor with aplastic anemia. Sample: sorted CD4+, CD8+, or CD8+CD57+ T cells (not recorded which) from PBMCs.

The CDR3 sequence is CASSARGGQTDTQYF. Here the CDR3 DNA reads TGTGCCAGCAGCGCGCGGGGGGGCCAGACAGATACGCAGTATTTT. This chain links TRBV9 with TRBJ2-3; 9 nucleotides match TRBD2. V lost 3 bases, J lost 3 bases, and 5 bases stayed unmatched. The CDR3 has 15 residues. Germline V CDR1 and CDR2: SGDLS, YYNGEE. The full variable domain, with the rest looked up from reference TRBV9 and TRBJ2-3, is DSGVTQTPKHLITATGQRVTLRCSPRSGDLSVYWYQQSLDQGLQFLIQYYNGEERAKGNILERFSAQQFPDLHSELNLSSLELGDSALYFCASSARGGQTDTQYFGPGTRLTVL.